Listed below are T cell receptor beta chains from one sample, sequenced in a study of blood T cell repertoires in COVID-19. Measured with immunoSEQ multiplex PCR; TCRdb has only the in-frame clones, and not every one. The table shows roughly 300,000 clones, with approximately 84% occurring only once. The specimen sequenced was PBMCs or T cells enriched from blood (not recorded which). All receptors come from a man younger than 40 who had recovered from COVID-19. Both conserved end residues are part of each CDR3. The D gene is left open where the match is weak. The listing skips clone size in some rows; elsewhere it reads once, few, many or a size class.

D gene: -; clone size: -; J gene: TRBJ1-6; V gene: TRBV24-1; CDR3 protein: CATSAQGGSPLHF; CDR3 DNA: TGTGCCACCAGTGCTCAGGGTGGCTCACCCCTCCACTTT
D gene: TRBD1; clone size: -; J gene: TRBJ2-2; V gene: TRBV5-1; CDR3 protein: CASSPDRVNTGELFF; CDR3 DNA: TGCGCCAGCAGCCCGGACAGGGTGAACACCGGGGAGCTGTTTTTT
D gene: -; clone size: -; J gene: TRBJ2-7; V gene: TRBV30; CDR3 protein: CAWRQDYEQYF; CDR3 DNA: TGTGCCTGGAGGCAGGACTACGAGCAGTACTTC
D gene: TRBD1; clone size: -; J gene: TRBJ2-1; V gene: TRBV4-2; CDR3 protein: CASSPISSYRGPNNEQFF; CDR3 DNA: TGTGCCAGCAGCCCGATCTCTTCCTACAGGGGGCCAAACAATGAGCAGTTCTTC
D gene: -; clone size: -; J gene: TRBJ1-5; V gene: TRBV19; CDR3 protein: CASSIFQQPNQPQHF; CDR3 DNA: TGTGCCAGTAGTATATTCCAACAGCCCAATCAGCCCCAGCATTTT
D gene: -; clone size: few; J gene: TRBJ2-7; V gene: TRBV7-2; CDR3 protein: CASSEGLKTYEQYF; CDR3 DNA: TGTGCCAGCAGTGAGGGCCTTAAAACCTACGAGCAGTACTTC
D gene: -; clone size: -; J gene: TRBJ1-5; V gene: TRBV19; CDR3 protein: CATFGWEGNQPQHF; CDR3 DNA: TGTGCCACTTTCGGTTGGGAGGGCAATCAGCCCCAGCATTTT
D gene: -; clone size: few; J gene: TRBJ1-6; V gene: TRBV27; CDR3 protein: CASSLGRKQGFNSPLHF; CDR3 DNA: TGTGCCAGCAGTTTAGGACGCAAACAGGGCTTCAATTCACCCCTCCACTTT
D gene: TRBD2; clone size: -; J gene: TRBJ2-7; V gene: TRBV7-9; CDR3 protein: CASSLGTSGGREQYF; CDR3 DNA: TGTGCCAGCAGCTTAGGGACTAGCGGGGGCCGCGAGCAGTACTTC
D gene: -; clone size: -; J gene: TRBJ2-7; V gene: TRBV19; CDR3 protein: CASRTRDSADYEQYF; CDR3 DNA: TGTGCCAGTAGGACGCGGGACAGTGCGGATTACGAGCAGTACTTC
D gene: TRBD2; clone size: -; J gene: TRBJ2-5; V gene: TRBV20-1; CDR3 protein: CSASRTRPTETQYF; CDR3 DNA: TGCAGTGCTAGTCGGACTAGGCCCACGGAGACCCAGTACTTC
D gene: TRBD1; clone size: -; J gene: TRBJ2-4; V gene: TRBV7-2; CDR3 protein: CASSLAGTAQNIQYF; CDR3 DNA: TGTGCCAGCAGCTTGGCCGGGACAGCCCAAAACATTCAGTACTTC
D gene: -; clone size: -; J gene: TRBJ2-7; V gene: TRBV4-1; CDR3 protein: CASSQTATQAYEQYF; CDR3 DNA: TGCGCCAGCAGCCAAACGGCGACACAAGCCTACGAGCAGTACTTC
D gene: -; clone size: -; J gene: TRBJ1-3; V gene: TRBV12-3/TRBV12-4; CDR3 protein: CASSLPRGTIYF; CDR3 DNA: TGTGCCAGCAGTTTACCCCGAGGCACCATATATTTT
D gene: -; clone size: -; J gene: TRBJ1-2; V gene: TRBV7-9; CDR3 protein: CASSSAGTNYGYTF; CDR3 DNA: TGTGCCAGCAGCTCAGCCGGGACTAACTATGGCTACACCTTC
D gene: TRBD1; clone size: -; J gene: TRBJ1-2; V gene: TRBV6-5; CDR3 protein: CASSSTGDYGYTF; CDR3 DNA: TGTGCCAGCAGTTCTACAGGGGACTATGGCTACACCTTC
D gene: -; clone size: -; J gene: TRBJ2-1; V gene: TRBV14; CDR3 protein: CASSQDRTGWDNEQFF; CDR3 DNA: TGTGCCAGCAGCCAAGATCGAACGGGTTGGGACAATGAGCAGTTCTTC
D gene: TRBD1; clone size: -; J gene: TRBJ1-1; V gene: TRBV5-6; CDR3 protein: CASSWDRGNTEAFF; CDR3 DNA: TGTGCCAGCAGCTGGGACAGGGGGAACACTGAAGCTTTCTTT
D gene: -; clone size: -; J gene: TRBJ1-2; V gene: TRBV7-9; CDR3 protein: CASSISTVNYGYTF; CDR3 DNA: TGTGCCAGCAGTATATCGACAGTTAACTATGGCTACACCTTC
D gene: -; clone size: -; J gene: TRBJ2-2; V gene: TRBV5-1; CDR3 protein: CASSLVRGPLTANTGELFF; CDR3 DNA: TGCGCCAGCAGCTTGGTAAGGGGCCCCTTAACGGCGAACACCGGGGAGCTGTTTTTT
D gene: -; clone size: few; J gene: TRBJ1-4; V gene: TRBV11-2; CDR3 protein: CASSLGTGNPSVEKLFF; CDR3 DNA: TGTGCCAGCAGCTTAGGAACAGGGAACCCATCGGTCGAGAAACTGTTTTTT
D gene: -; clone size: -; J gene: TRBJ2-1; V gene: TRBV7-2; CDR3 protein: CASSLNRAVTYNEQFF; CDR3 DNA: TGTGCCAGCAGCTTAAATCGAGCGGTGACCTACAATGAGCAGTTCTTC
D gene: TRBD1; clone size: once; J gene: TRBJ1-1; V gene: TRBV7-9; CDR3 protein: CASSLGTGASTEAFF; CDR3 DNA: TGTGCCAGCAGCTTAGGGACAGGGGCGAGCACTGAAGCTTTCTTT
D gene: -; clone size: -; J gene: TRBJ1-1; V gene: TRBV19; CDR3 protein: CASSIDSRGAWRGRIEAFF; CDR3 DNA: TGTGCCAGTAGTATAGATTCCCGGGGGGCGTGGAGAGGACGTATTGAAGCTTTCTTT
D gene: -; clone size: -; J gene: TRBJ2-5; V gene: TRBV10-2; CDR3 protein: CATYGGGQETQYF; CDR3 DNA: TGCGCCACCTACGGTGGAGGTCAAGAGACCCAGTACTTC
D gene: -; clone size: many; J gene: TRBJ1-1; V gene: TRBV19; CDR3 protein: CASSIVPGPNTEAFF; CDR3 DNA: TGTGCCAGTAGTATAGTTCCGGGTCCGAACACTGAAGCTTTCTTT
D gene: -; clone size: -; J gene: TRBJ2-7; V gene: TRBV24-1; CDR3 protein: CATSAPGAGNEQYF; CDR3 DNA: TGTGCCACCAGTGCCCCAGGGGCTGGGAACGAGCAGTACTTC
D gene: TRBD1; clone size: -; J gene: TRBJ1-2; V gene: TRBV18; CDR3 protein: CASSPVSQGAKGYGYTF; CDR3 DNA: TGTGCCAGCTCACCCGTTTCGCAGGGGGCTAAGGGTTATGGCTACACCTTC
D gene: TRBD1; clone size: -; J gene: TRBJ2-7; V gene: TRBV7-9; CDR3 protein: CASSIAGTGVYEQYF; CDR3 DNA: TGTGCCAGCAGCATTGCCGGGACAGGGGTCTACGAGCAGTACTTC
D gene: TRBD1; clone size: -; J gene: TRBJ1-2; V gene: TRBV4-2; CDR3 protein: CASSKDRGNYGYTF; CDR3 DNA: TGTGCCAGCAGTAAAGACAGGGGGAACTATGGCTACACCTTC
D gene: -; clone size: -; J gene: TRBJ2-7; V gene: TRBV3-1/TRBV3-2; CDR3 protein: CASSHGGSYEQYF; CDR3 DNA: TGTGCCAGCAGCCACGGCGGCTCCTACGAGCAGTACTTC
D gene: TRBD2; clone size: -; J gene: TRBJ2-1; V gene: TRBV12-3/TRBV12-4; CDR3 protein: CASRTSGRDEQFF; CDR3 DNA: TGTGCCAGCAGAACTAGCGGGAGAGATGAGCAGTTCTTC
D gene: -; clone size: -; J gene: TRBJ1-4; V gene: TRBV4-1; CDR3 protein: CASSQSPGNEKLFF; CDR3 DNA: TGCGCCAGCAGCCAATCCCCGGGAAATGAAAAACTGTTTTTT
D gene: TRBD1; clone size: few; J gene: TRBJ1-1; V gene: TRBV7-6; CDR3 protein: CASSLAQGALTEAFF; CDR3 DNA: TGTGCCAGCAGCTTAGCCCAGGGGGCGCTTACTGAAGCTTTCTTT
D gene: -; clone size: -; J gene: TRBJ1-1; V gene: TRBV27; CDR3 protein: CASSEKPRTREAFF; CDR3 DNA: TGTGCCAGCAGTGAAAAACCGCGGACTCGGGAAGCTTTCTTT
D gene: -; clone size: few; J gene: TRBJ1-4; V gene: TRBV19; CDR3 protein: CASSPTGYRDEKLFF; CDR3 DNA: TGTGCCAGTAGTCCAACGGGGTATAGGGATGAAAAACTGTTTTTT
D gene: TRBD2; clone size: -; J gene: TRBJ2-7; V gene: TRBV9; CDR3 protein: CASSVVGTNGGEQYF; CDR3 DNA: TGTGCCAGCAGCGTAGTGGGGACTAACGGGGGCGAGCAGTACTTC
D gene: -; clone size: -; J gene: TRBJ1-2; V gene: TRBV28; CDR3 protein: CASSPGVYGYTF; CDR3 DNA: TGTGCCAGCAGTCCGGGTGTCTATGGCTACACCTTC
D gene: -; clone size: -; J gene: TRBJ2-7; V gene: TRBV4-1; CDR3 protein: CASSQLGLGGGEQYF; CDR3 DNA: TGCGCCAGCAGCCAGTTAGGACTGGGGGGTGGGGAGCAGTACTTC
D gene: -; clone size: -; J gene: TRBJ2-5; V gene: TRBV30; CDR3 protein: CAWSVLSLQETQYF; CDR3 DNA: TGTGCCTGGAGTGTACTCTCTCTCCAAGAGACCCAGTACTTC
D gene: TRBD1; clone size: -; J gene: TRBJ2-3; V gene: TRBV24-1; CDR3 protein: CATSDPGGRSTDTQYF; CDR3 DNA: TGTGCCACCAGTGACCCAGGGGGCCGTAGCACAGATACGCAGTATTTT
D gene: -; clone size: -; J gene: TRBJ1-2; V gene: TRBV11-3; CDR3 protein: CASSPPGYGYTF; CDR3 DNA: TGTGCCAGCAGCCCACCGGGCTATGGCTACACCTTC
D gene: -; clone size: -; J gene: TRBJ1-6; V gene: TRBV30; CDR3 protein: CAWTGEGSPLHF; CDR3 DNA: TGTGCCTGGACAGGGGAGGGATCACCCCTCCACTTT
D gene: -; clone size: -; J gene: TRBJ1-4; V gene: TRBV15; CDR3 protein: CATSRVRSTNEKLFF; CDR3 DNA: TGTGCCACCAGCAGAGTCAGATCAACTAATGAAAAACTGTTTTTT
D gene: -; clone size: -; J gene: TRBJ1-4; V gene: TRBV5-8; CDR3 protein: CASSSLVSRKEKLFF; CDR3 DNA: TGTGCCAGCAGCTCCCTCGTGTCGCGGAAGGAAAAACTGTTTTTT
D gene: TRBD1; clone size: -; J gene: TRBJ2-1; V gene: TRBV7-2; CDR3 protein: CASSPGQGLNEQFF; CDR3 DNA: TGTGCCAGCAGCCCGGGACAGGGCCTCAATGAGCAGTTCTTC
D gene: TRBD1; clone size: -; J gene: TRBJ1-5; V gene: TRBV24-1; CDR3 protein: CATATGAVKSNQPQHF; CDR3 DNA: TGTGCCACTGCCACAGGGGCGGTCAAGAGCAATCAGCCCCAGCATTTT
D gene: -; clone size: -; J gene: TRBJ2-3; V gene: TRBV7-2; CDR3 protein: CASSLDPRVNPPYF; CDR3 DNA: TGTGCCAGCAGCTTAGATCCGAGAGTAAACCCCCCGTATTTT
D gene: -; clone size: -; J gene: TRBJ2-5; V gene: TRBV29-1; CDR3 protein: CSVEGPVYQETQYF; CDR3 DNA: TGCAGCGTTGAAGGCCCAGTTTACCAAGAGACCCAGTACTTC
D gene: -; clone size: -; J gene: TRBJ2-2; V gene: TRBV11-2; CDR3 protein: CASSFSNTGELFF; CDR3 DNA: TGTGCCAGCAGCTTCTCGAACACCGGGGAGCTGTTTTTT
D gene: -; clone size: -; J gene: TRBJ1-5; V gene: TRBV20-1; CDR3 protein: CSASRGQPQHF; CDR3 DNA: TGCAGTGCTAGCAGGGGTCAGCCCCAGCATTTT
D gene: TRBD1; clone size: -; J gene: TRBJ1-2; V gene: TRBV28; CDR3 protein: CASRRDRGFGYTF; CDR3 DNA: TGTGCCAGCAGGAGGGACAGGGGGTTTGGCTACACCTTC